This T cell receptor beta chain was captured by sequencing in a study of metastatic and nonmetastatic thyroid tumors. Study context: Where malignant and benign thyroid patients were concerned, repertoires were compared across blood and tumor or nodule tissue. General observations from the study: The reported finding was significantly higher TCR beta diversity in malignant thyroid tumors relative to benign nodules, in blood and tumor.

TCRdb reassembled clones from the PCR reads with MiXCR. The table records under 75,000 clones, less than 20% of them present only once. No treatment of any kind had been given to any patient before thyroid surgery. CDR3 length equals 16 residues. The germline V gene has CDR1 SGHAT and CDR2 FQNNGV. After removal of 5 bases from V and 5 bases from J, the junction contained 10 bases not matched to a gene. Notes on this clone: Its target is not known.

This rearrangement joins TRBV11-2 to TRBJ2-3; 10 bases match TRBD2. This sequence originates from a female donor with papillary thyroid cancer or a benign thyroid nodule (not recorded which). Some clones in this sample may be carry-over from other donors' samples. The sequenced material came from blood. CDR3 sequence (DNA): TGTGCCAGCAGCCCCTGGCTAGCGGGAGCGGTAGATACGCAGTATTTT. It yields the protein CASSPWLAGAVDTQYF.